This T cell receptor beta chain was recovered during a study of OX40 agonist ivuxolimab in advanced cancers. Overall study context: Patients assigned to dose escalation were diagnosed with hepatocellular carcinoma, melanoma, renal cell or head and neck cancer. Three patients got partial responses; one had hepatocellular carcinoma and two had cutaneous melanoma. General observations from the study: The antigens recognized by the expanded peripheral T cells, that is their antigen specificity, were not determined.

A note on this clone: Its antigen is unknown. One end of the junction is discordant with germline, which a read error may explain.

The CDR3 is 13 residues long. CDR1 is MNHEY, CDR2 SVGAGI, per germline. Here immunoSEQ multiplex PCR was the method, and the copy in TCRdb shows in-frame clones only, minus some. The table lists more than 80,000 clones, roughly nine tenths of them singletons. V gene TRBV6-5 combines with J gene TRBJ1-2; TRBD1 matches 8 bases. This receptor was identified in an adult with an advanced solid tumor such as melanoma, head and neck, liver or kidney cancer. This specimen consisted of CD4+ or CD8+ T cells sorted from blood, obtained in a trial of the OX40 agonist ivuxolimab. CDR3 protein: CASRPGTGRLVGF. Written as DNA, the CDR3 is TGTGCCAGCAGACCCGGGACAGGAAGGCTGGTGGGCTTC.